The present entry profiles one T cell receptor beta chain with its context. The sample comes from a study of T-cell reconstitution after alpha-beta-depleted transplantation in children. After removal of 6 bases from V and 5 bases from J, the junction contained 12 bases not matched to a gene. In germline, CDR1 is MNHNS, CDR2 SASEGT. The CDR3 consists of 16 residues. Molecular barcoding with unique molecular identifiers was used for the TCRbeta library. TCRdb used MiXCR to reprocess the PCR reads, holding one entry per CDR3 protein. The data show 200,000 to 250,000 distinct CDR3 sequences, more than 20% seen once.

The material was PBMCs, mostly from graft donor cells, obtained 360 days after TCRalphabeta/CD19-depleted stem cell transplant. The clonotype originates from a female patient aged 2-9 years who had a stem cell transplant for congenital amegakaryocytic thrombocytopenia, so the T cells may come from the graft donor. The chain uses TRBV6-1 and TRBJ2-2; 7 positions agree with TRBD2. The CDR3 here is CASSPRLGLRTGELFF. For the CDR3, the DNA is TGTGCCAGCAGCCCTAGGTTGGGACTACGGACCGGGGAGCTGTTTTTT.